A selection of T cell receptor beta chains follows, all from one sample in a study of cytotoxic CD8 clonotypes in ibrutinib-treated CLL. Only in-frame clones appear in the TCRdb table, and some are missing; sequencing was by immunoSEQ multiplex PCR. Altogether over 8,500 clones are present, 79% being singletons, with the ten largest covering roughly 15%. Material: PBMCs, obtained at disease progression, from a patient treated with ibrutinib. The source is a human donor with chronic lymphocytic leukemia. The conserved cysteine and the conserved F or W are not part of the CDR3 here. Fields, in order: D gene, J gene, V gene, CDR3 protein. D genes are given only for firm matches.

D gene: .
J gene: TRBJ2-5
V gene: TRBV5-6
CDR3 protein: ASSSVPLKETQY

D gene: TRBD2
J gene: TRBJ2-1
V gene: TRBV10-1
CDR3 protein: ASSEFGTSGSGEQF

D gene: .
J gene: TRBJ1-2
V gene: TRBV5-6
CDR3 protein: ASSFMFQVLDGYT

D gene: .
J gene: TRBJ2-7
V gene: TRBV6-5
CDR3 protein: ASRGSVGRYEQH

D gene: .
J gene: TRBJ2-4
V gene: TRBV2
CDR3 protein: ASKDENIQY

D gene: .
J gene: TRBJ1-1
V gene: TRBV30
CDR3 protein: AWSVLFGVGSGIGKAF

D gene: TRBD2
J gene: TRBJ2-1
V gene: TRBV9
CDR3 protein: ASSVLAGGGDEQF

D gene: TRBD2
J gene: TRBJ2-1
V gene: TRBV4-1
CDR3 protein: ASRRTSSSYNEQF

D gene: TRBD2
J gene: TRBJ2-5
V gene: TRBV5-1
CDR3 protein: ASSLNGLAGGKETQY

D gene: TRBD1
J gene: TRBJ2-5
V gene: TRBV27
CDR3 protein: ASRGTGRETQY

D gene: TRBD1
J gene: TRBJ1-1
V gene: TRBV27
CDR3 protein: ASSTTGTVNTEAF

D gene: TRBD1
J gene: TRBJ1-5
V gene: TRBV5-6
CDR3 protein: ASSFRDRGRQPQH

D gene: .
J gene: TRBJ1-3
V gene: TRBV27
CDR3 protein: ASSASTGFTGNTIY

D gene: TRBD1
J gene: TRBJ1-1
V gene: TRBV5-1
CDR3 protein: ASSDRVFGTEAF

D gene: TRBD1
J gene: TRBJ2-4
V gene: TRBV9
CDR3 protein: ASSVTNRGDIQY